The T cell receptor beta chain under discussion was sequenced for a study of CD8 T cells in Susac syndrome. It was healthy donors who served as the controls, matched for age and sex. CD8+ and CD4+ T cells were negatively isolated; TEMRA cells were FACS-enriched. Germline CDR1 and CDR2: SGHTA and FQGTGA. The junction had 4 bases not matched to a gene; V was cut back by 4 bases and J by 9 bases. CDR3 length: 15 residues. It was with random hexamers that about 0.45 to 1 ug RNA was reverse transcribed. TCRdb ran MiXCR on the immunoSEQ multiplex PCR reads and lists one entry per CDR3 protein. Of about 120,000 distinct CDR3 sequences detected, less than 95% appear once; the ten largest clones hold roughly 0.098%.

The sequence was collected from a human donor in good health. This chain joins TRBV7-3 and TRBJ2-1; TRBD2 matches at 15 bases. The sequencing sample was made of CD4+ T cells from PBMCs. In DNA, the CDR3 is TGTGCCAGCAGCTCTGGGACTAGCGGGAGGACTGAGCAGTTCTTC. As protein: CASSSGTSGRTEQFF.